The T cell receptor beta chain under discussion was sequenced for a study of T cells after yellow fever vaccination. Germline V CDR1 and CDR2: MNHNS, SASEGT. The CDR3 is 15 residues long. Trimming pared 6 bases from V and 1 base from J, leaving 15 bases between. From the 5' RACE reads, TCRdb called clonotypes with MiXCR, one entry per CDR3 protein. The table includes hundreds of thousands of distinct CDR3 sequences, about 19% detected once. The chain is built from TRBV6-1 and TRBJ2-5, with D possibly matching TRBD1 (6 bases). The sample in question was PBMCs, obtained 15 days after the yellow fever booster vaccination. The source is a man aged 25 to 40 who received the YFV17D yellow fever vaccine. For the CDR3, the DNA is TGTGCCAGCAGACTGACACAGGGAACCCAAGAGACCCAGTACTTC. Translated: CASRLTQGTQETQYF.